The 4 T cell receptor beta chains below all came from one sample that was sequenced in a study of spatial heterogeneity in lung cancer. Each CDR3 protein is one row after TCRdb ran MiXCR on the 5' RACE reads. Among tens of thousands of distinct CDR3 sequences, 7% were seen once, and the ten largest hold 13% to 15%. The time point: sample taken at primary tumor resection. The sequenced sample was PBMCs, obtained at surgery. These receptors came from a male donor with early-stage non-small cell lung cancer.

In its sample, this clonotype was seen many times. The chain couples TRBV12-3 or TRBV12-4 to TRBJ2-7; TRBD1 or TRBD2 may be the D gene (5 bases each). V gave up 4 bases and J gave up 5 bases, with 15 bases separating them. This CDR3 region has 14 residues. CDR3 bases: TGTGCCAGCAGTTGGGGGACCTATTCAAACGAGCAGTACTTC. The encoded protein is CASSWGTYSNEQYF.

The chain recombines TRBV20-1 with TRBJ2-2, with a tentative D call TRBD1 (5 bases). V lost 3 bases and J 3 bases, leaving 14 bases between the germline ends. The germline V gene encodes CDR1 DFQATT and CDR2 SNEGSKA (reference sequence). The CDR3 extends over 15 amino acids. This CDR3 reads CSASPLRGDTGELFF. CDR3 bases: TGCAGTGCTAGTCCATTAAGGGGTGACACCGGGGAGCTGTTTTTT.

Many counts were recorded for this clonotype. The rearrangement uses TRBV24-1 and TRBJ1-1; TRBD1 aligns across 8 bases. The CDR3 runs to 15 residues. Germline V gene lookup returns CDR1 KGHDR and CDR2 SFDVKD. The trim removed 2 bases at V and 4 bases at J, leaving 5 bases unmatched. CDR3 sequence: CATSDSGGAGTEAFF. The CDR3 DNA is TGTGCCACCAGTGATTCAGGGGGCGCGGGCACTGAAGCTTTCTTT.

On this clonotype: One end of the junction varies from germline; a read error may be responsible. The genes are TRBV28 and TRBJ2-5; D not resolved. CDR1 is MDHEN, CDR2 SYDVKM, per germline. This CDR3 comprises 14 residues. The CDR3 DNA sequence: TGTGCCAGCGGTTTCGTAGAGGTTCGAGAGACCCAGTACTTC. This translates into CASGFVEVRETQYF.